The clone carrying this TCR beta chain was detected many times. This sample was taken from a study of T cells in Graves' hyperthyroidism and ophthalmopathy. Overall study: Once the initial diagnosis was made, peripheral blood was obtained before any treatment.

CDR3 size: 18 residues. Germline CDR1 reads MNHEY; CDR2 reads SVGEGT. Trimming took 3 bases from V and 7 from J; bases not matched to a gene: 16. Amplified TCR beta CDR3 regions derived from RNA transcripts. The TCR CDR3 first-round RT-PCR relied on the HTBI primer set. TCRdb independently ran MiXCR on the multiplex PCR reads; one entry per CDR3 protein. The sample lists 300,000 to 350,000 distinct CDR3 sequences, 15% to 20% occurring once. A NOSPECS grade of at least 4, a Clinical Activity Score of at least 3 and duration under 3 months were recorded in ophthalmopathy patients. The sequence came from a woman aged 40 to 50 with Graves' ophthalmopathy. The J gene is TRBJ2-2, the V gene TRBV6-2 or TRBV6-3; 8 bases agree with TRBD2. The sequencing sample was made of blood. CDR3 region: CASSYGGPASGSGGELFF. The DNA of the CDR3 is TGTGCCAGCAGTTATGGGGGTCCGGCTAGCGGGTCTGGCGGGGAGCTGTTTTTT.